The 17 T cell receptor beta chains listed next were all sequenced from one sample in a study of shared clonotypes between healthy human individuals. Naive CD8 cells lacked CD45RO and underwent positive selection for CCR7, leaving out terminally differentiated effector memory CD45RA+ cells. Sequencing used immunoSEQ multiplex PCR; TCRdb keeps in-frame clones, though not all of them. The sample has about 600,000 clones, less than 97% seen once. Sequencing was done on a sample of naive CD8+ T cells sorted from blood. These TCRs come from a woman in her thirties in good health.

This clone occurred a few times. The V call is TRBV30, the J call TRBJ1-1; D gene ambiguous. The length of the CDR3 is 13 residues. V was cut by 3 bases and J by 4 bases, with 12 bases left in between. Germline V gives CDR1 GTSNPN, CDR2 SVGIG (reference sequence). The CDR3 DNA is TGTGCCTGGAGCCTGGCGTCCACCACTGAAGCTTTCTTT. Its translation: CAWSLASTTEAFF. The whole variable domain, remainder taken from reference TRBV30 and TRBJ1-1, is SQTIHQWPATLVQPVGSPLSLECTVEGTSNPNLYWYRQAAGRGLQLLFYSVGIGQISSEVPQNLSASRPQDRQFILSSKKLLLSDSGFYLCAWSLASTTEAFFGQGTRLTVV.

The rearrangement uses TRBV18 and TRBJ1-4, with D uncertain. The CDR3 has 14 amino acids. Germline CDR1 KGHSH, CDR2 LQKENI. The V and J ends lost 5 bases and 3 bases respectively, with 10 bases between them. The CDR3 protein is CASSAVAANEKLFF. CDR3 DNA: TGTGCCAGCTCAGCCGTGGCAGCTAATGAAAAACTGTTTTTT.

V is TRBV13 and J is TRBJ2-3; a weak D match, TRBD2 (6 bases). Trimming stripped 0 bases from V and 5 bases from J, with 15 bases between. The length of the CDR3 is 16 residues. Germline CDR1 PRHDT, CDR2 FYEKMQ (reference sequence). CDR3 sequence reads: CASSLGPEGRIDTQYF. CDR3 nucleotide sequence: TGTGCCAGCAGCTTAGGCCCGGAGGGGCGCATAGATACGCAGTATTTT. Full variable domain (rest looked up from reference TRBV13 and TRBJ2-3): AAGVIQSPRHLIKEKRETATLKCYPIPRHDTVYWYQQGPGQDPQFLISFYEKMQSDKGSIPDRFSAQQFSDYHSELNMSSLELGDSALYFCASSLGPEGRIDTQYFGPGTRLTVL.

This rearrangement joins TRBV4-1 to TRBJ2-7; 12 bases are shared with TRBD1. Germline V gives CDR1 MGHRA, CDR2 YSYEKL. The V and J ends lost 5 bases and 3 bases, in that order; junction bases with no gene match: 5. The length of the CDR3 is 15 residues. Written as DNA, the CDR3 is TGCGCCAGCAGCGACCGGGACAGGGGGCTCTACGAGCAGTACTTC. Encoded protein: CASSDRDRGLYEQYF.

This clone has just a few counts. V usage is TRBV7-9 and J usage is TRBJ1-1; D remains unclear. CDR3 size: 11 residues. The germline V and J ends were trimmed by 1 base and 6 bases, with 3 bases remaining between them. CDR1 and CDR2 (germline): SEHNR, FQNEAQ (reference sequence). CDR3 residues: CASSLVSEAFF. The DNA of the CDR3 is TGTGCCAGCAGCTTAGTCTCTGAAGCTTTCTTT.

This chain connects TRBV19 to TRBJ1-1; no clear D gene. The CDR3 totals 13 residues. The V end was cut by 6 bases, the J end by 0 bases, with 8 bases between. Looked up from germline, CDR1 is LNHDA and CDR2 is SQIVND (reference sequence). The CDR3 nucleotides are TGTGCCAGTAGCGCAGGAGTGAACACTGAAGCTTTCTTT. This sequence encodes CASSAGVNTEAFF.

This sequence joins TRBV27 and TRBJ2-1; weak D call: TRBD2 (7 bases). Germline V CDR1 and CDR2: MNHEY, SMNVEV (reference sequence). Trimming left V 6 bases short and J 4 bases short, with 13 bases between. The CDR3 runs 14 residues. The CDR3 DNA sequence: TGTGCCAGCAGAACCGGGGGGCCTTACAATGAGCAGTTCTTC. Translated, it gives CASRTGGPYNEQFF.

The chain joins TRBV6-5 to TRBJ1-4, with 8 bases identical to TRBD1. Losses at the gene ends were 6 bases for V and 8 bases for J; bases not matched to a gene: 8. Germline values: CDR1 MNHEY, CDR2 SVGAGI. The CDR3 has 14 residues. The CDR3 protein is CASSRTGPEEKLFF. CDR3 nucleotides: TGTGCCAGCAGCAGGACAGGGCCTGAAGAAAAACTGTTTTTT.

A remark on this clone: Other nucleotide sequences from this sample produce the same CDR3. V usage is TRBV9 and J usage is TRBJ2-2, with D hard to call. V was shortened by 0 bases and J by 0 bases, with 3 bases between the two germline ends. There are 14 residues in the CDR3. CDR1 and CDR2 from the germline V gene are SGDLS and YYNGEE. The CDR3 protein is CASSVATNTGELFF. CDR3 coding DNA: TGTGCCAGCAGCGTAGCTACGAACACCGGGGAGCTGTTTTTT.

Comment on this clone: Compared with germline, one end of the junction differs, possibly owing to a read error. The V and J genes are TRBV15 and TRBJ2-1; 7 nucleotides line up with TRBD2. The V gene's germline CDR1 is LNHNV and CDR2 YYDKDF (reference sequence). This CDR3 has 18 amino acids. The CDR3 sequence: CATSGDFSSGPTYNEQFF. The CDR3 region has the DNA TGTGCCACCAGCGGAGATTTCTCTAGCGGTCCTACCTACAATGAGCAGTTCTTC. Full variable domain (remainder filled in from reference TRBV15 and TRBJ2-1): DAMVIQNPRYQVTQFGKPVTLSCSQTLNHNVMYWYQQKSSQAPKLLFHYYDKDFNNEADTPDNFQSRRPNTSFCFLDIRSPGLGDTAMYLCATSGDFSSGPTYNEQFFGPGTRLTVL.

The sample holds one count of this clone. The chain has TRBV20-1 and TRBJ2-1, with 7 bases identical to TRBD2. The CDR3 extends over 11 amino acids. Losses at the gene ends were 5 bases for V and 13 bases for J; bases not matched to a gene: 8. The germline V gene encodes CDR1 DFQATT and CDR2 SNEGSKA (reference sequence). DNA for the CDR3: TGCAGTGCTCCCAGCCAGGGACTACAGTTCTTC. Translating gives CSAPSQGLQFF.

This rearrangement joins TRBV27 to TRBJ1-5, with D unclear. CDR3 length: 13 residues. V shed 1 base and J shed 4 bases, with 5 bases lying between them. In germline, CDR1 is MNHEY, CDR2 SMNVEV (reference sequence). CDR3 residues: CASSLYTNQPQHF. CDR3 in DNA: TGTGCCAGCAGTTTATACACTAATCAGCCCCAGCATTTT.

Note on this clone: A junction boundary mismatches the germline segment, possibly from a read error. This chain connects TRBV7-8 to TRBJ2-3; tentatively, D is TRBD2 (6 bases). From germline, CDR1 is SGHVS and CDR2 FQNEAQ. The CDR3 covers 15 residues. CDR3 residues: CASGIELARADTQYF. CDR3 nucleotides: TGTGCCAGCGGCATAGAACTAGCCCGGGCAGACACGCAGTATTTT.

This chain joins TRBV5-1 and TRBJ2-7; TRBD1 might be the D (6 bases). V was pared by 0 bases and J by 1 base, with 8 bases between. CDR3 size: 14 residues. Germline V CDR1 and CDR2: SGHRS, YFSETQ. CDR3 protein: CASSLGDTSYEQYF. CDR3 DNA: TGCGCCAGCAGCTTGGGGGACACTTCCTACGAGCAGTACTTC.

The J gene is TRBJ2-7, the V gene TRBV11-2, with 13 bases that match TRBD2. V gave up 3 bases and J gave up 3 bases; unmatched junction bases: 2. The CDR3 contains 15 residues. Looked up from germline, CDR1 is SGHAT and CDR2 is FQNNGV. The CDR3 sequence: CASSFGLAGDYEQYF. In DNA, the CDR3 is TGTGCCAGCAGCTTTGGACTAGCGGGGGACTACGAGCAGTACTTC.

The V call is TRBV7-9, the J call TRBJ2-7; 7 nucleotides line up with TRBD1. Germline V gives CDR1 SEHNR, CDR2 FQNEAQ (reference sequence). The CDR3 loop spans 16 amino acids. Trimming at V came to 4 bases and at J to 4 bases, leaving 13 bases not matched to a gene. CDR3 DNA: TGTGCCAGCAGCTCTAGAGGCCAGGGGGATTGGTACGAGCAGTACTTC. This translates into CASSSRGQGDWYEQYF.

This clone appeared once. The chain joins TRBV25-1 to TRBJ1-5; no firm D call. The CDR3 is 14 amino acids. With 1 base removed from V and 0 bases from J, the gap between germline ends came to 4 bases. Germline-derived CDR1 and CDR2 are MGHDK and SYGVNS. CDR3 sequence reads: CASSESGSNQPQHF. Here the CDR3 DNA reads TGTGCCAGCAGTGAATCGGGTAGCAATCAGCCCCAGCATTTT.